The present entry profiles one T cell receptor (beta chain) with its context. No antigen is known for it. The data were obtained in a study of T cell repertoires in cytomegalovirus infection. In the study overall: Recently described HLA-C-restricted plus well-studied HLA-B-restricted CMV epitopes were used. Public TCR beta signatures marked donors with CMV infection and the matching HLA. Points from the study as a whole: HLA-C-restricted, CMV-specific TCR beta clonotypes were dominant ex vivo. Totalled public TCR beta family frequency picked out people who carried CMV plus the relevant HLA.

In TCRdb, the reads were re-called with MiXCR into one record per CDR3 protein. The sample holds about 52,000 distinct CDR3 sequences, less than 20% seen once. The CDR3 spans 14 residues. The junction had 8 bases not matched to a gene; V was cut back by 7 bases and J by 5 bases. Germline V gene data show CDR1 as SQVTM and CDR2 as ANQGSEA. The rearrangement links TRBV29-1 to TRBJ2-2, with 9 nucleotides matching TRBD1. Sequenced material: CD8+ T cells from cultured PBMCs, taken from culture after CMV antigen stimulation. The TCR originated in a human donor in good health (CMV status not recorded). Some clones in this sample may be carry-over from other donors' samples. The CDR3 bases are TGCAGCGCCGAACAGGGGGCGGGGACCGGGGAGCTGTTTTTT. Translation: CSAEQGAGTGELFF.